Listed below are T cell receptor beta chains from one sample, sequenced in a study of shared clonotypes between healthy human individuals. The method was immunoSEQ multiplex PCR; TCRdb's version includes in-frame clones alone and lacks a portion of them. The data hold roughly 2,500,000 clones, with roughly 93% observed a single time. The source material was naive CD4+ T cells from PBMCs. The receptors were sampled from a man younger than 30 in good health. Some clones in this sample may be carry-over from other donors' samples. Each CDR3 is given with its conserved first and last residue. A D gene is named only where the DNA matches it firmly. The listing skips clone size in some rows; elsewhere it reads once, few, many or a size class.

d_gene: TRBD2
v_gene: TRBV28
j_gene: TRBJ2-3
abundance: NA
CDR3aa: CASSGGFRTSGTDTQYF
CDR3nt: TGTGCCAGCAGTGGGGGGTTCCGGACTAGCGGGACAGATACGCAGTATTTT

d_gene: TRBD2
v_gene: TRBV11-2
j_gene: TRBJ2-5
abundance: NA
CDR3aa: CASSHRAGVGQETQYF
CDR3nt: TGTGCCAGCAGCCACCGAGCGGGAGTGGGACAAGAGACCCAGTACTTC

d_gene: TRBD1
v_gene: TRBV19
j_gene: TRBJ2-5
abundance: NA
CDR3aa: CASSIGGQGFQETQYF
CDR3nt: TGTGCCAGTAGTATAGGGGGACAGGGTTTCCAAGAGACCCAGTACTTC

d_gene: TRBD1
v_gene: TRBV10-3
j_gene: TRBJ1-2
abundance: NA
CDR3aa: CAIRSGTGGYLNYGYTF
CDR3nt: TGTGCCATCAGATCCGGGACAGGGGGCTATCTGAACTATGGCTACACCTTC

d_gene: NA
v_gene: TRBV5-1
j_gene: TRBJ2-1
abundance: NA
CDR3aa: CASRWQGIDDEQFF
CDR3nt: TGCGCCAGCAGGTGGCAGGGCATTGACGATGAGCAGTTCTTC

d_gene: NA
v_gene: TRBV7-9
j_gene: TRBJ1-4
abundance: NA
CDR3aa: CASSQTPNQGEKLFF
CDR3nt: TGTGCCAGCAGCCAGACCCCGAATCAAGGGGAAAAACTGTTTTTT

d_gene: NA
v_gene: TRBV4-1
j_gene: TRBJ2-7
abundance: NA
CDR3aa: CASSQETVGREQYF
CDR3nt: TGCGCCAGCAGCCAAGAAACGGTTGGGAGGGAGCAGTACTTC

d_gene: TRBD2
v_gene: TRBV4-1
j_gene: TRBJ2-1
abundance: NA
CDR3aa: CASSQKTAGLAYNEQFF
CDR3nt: TGCGCCAGCAGCCAGAAAACAGCGGGACTAGCCTACAATGAGCAGTTCTTC

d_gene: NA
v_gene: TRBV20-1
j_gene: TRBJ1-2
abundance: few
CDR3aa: CSAAPGPLAF
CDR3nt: TGCAGTGCTGCCCCGGGGCCCCTCGCCTTC

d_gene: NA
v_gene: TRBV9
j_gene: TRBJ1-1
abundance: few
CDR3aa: CASSRGSPANTEAFF
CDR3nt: TGTGCCAGCAGCCGAGGTTCCCCAGCTAACACTGAAGCTTTCTTT

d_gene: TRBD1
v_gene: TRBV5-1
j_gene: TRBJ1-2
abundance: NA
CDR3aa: CASSLLGTGSGYTF
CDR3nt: TGCGCCAGCAGCTTGCTCGGGACAGGGTCTGGCTACACCTTC

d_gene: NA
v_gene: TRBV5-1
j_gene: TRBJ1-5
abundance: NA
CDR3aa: CASSLDPWSPQHF
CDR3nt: TGCGCCAGCAGCTTGGACCCCTGGTCCCCCCAGCATTTT

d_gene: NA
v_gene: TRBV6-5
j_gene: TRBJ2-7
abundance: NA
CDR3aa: CASSYGGTGPYEQYF
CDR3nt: TGTGCCAGCAGTTACGGCGGGACTGGTCCCTACGAGCAGTACTTC

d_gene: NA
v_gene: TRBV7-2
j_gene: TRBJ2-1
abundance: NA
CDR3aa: CASSSAASSYNEQFF
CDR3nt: TGTGCCAGCAGCTCGGCGGCGAGCTCCTACAATGAGCAGTTCTTC

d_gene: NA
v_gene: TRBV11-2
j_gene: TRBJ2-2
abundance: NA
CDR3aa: CASSPPGELFF
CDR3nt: TGTGCCAGCAGCCCCCCCGGGGAGCTGTTTTTT

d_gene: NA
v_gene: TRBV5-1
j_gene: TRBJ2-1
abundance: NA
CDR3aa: CASSLVFGLAGNEQFF
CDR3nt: TGCGCCAGCAGCTTGGTGTTTGGCCTAGCAGGGAATGAGCAGTTCTTC

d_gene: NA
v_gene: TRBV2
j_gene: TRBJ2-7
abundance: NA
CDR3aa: CASRQGKYEQYF
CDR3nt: TGTGCCAGCAGGCAGGGAAAATACGAGCAGTACTTC

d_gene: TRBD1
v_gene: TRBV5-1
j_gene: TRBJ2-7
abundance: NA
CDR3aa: CASSPRTGGDEQYF
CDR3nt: TGCGCCAGCAGCCCTCGGACAGGGGGCGACGAGCAGTACTTC

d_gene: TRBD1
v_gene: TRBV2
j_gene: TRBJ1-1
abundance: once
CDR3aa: CASQTGLGTEAFF
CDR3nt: TGTGCCAGCCAGACAGGGCTAGGCACTGAAGCTTTCTTT

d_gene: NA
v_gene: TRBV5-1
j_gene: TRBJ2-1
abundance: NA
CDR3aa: CASSWEYNEQFF
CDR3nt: TGCGCCAGCAGTTGGGAGTACAATGAGCAGTTCTTC

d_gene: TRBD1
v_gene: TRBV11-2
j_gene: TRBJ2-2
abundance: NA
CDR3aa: CASSFLGGFDTGELFF
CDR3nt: TGTGCCAGCAGCTTTTTAGGGGGCTTCGACACCGGGGAGCTGTTTTTT

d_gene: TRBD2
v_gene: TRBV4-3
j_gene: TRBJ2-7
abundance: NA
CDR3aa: CASSHEPLAGGYEQYF
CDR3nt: TGCGCCAGCAGCCACGAACCCCTAGCGGGAGGATACGAGCAGTACTTC

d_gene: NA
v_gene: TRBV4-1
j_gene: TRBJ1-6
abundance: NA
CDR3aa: CASSQDPGQNNSPLHF
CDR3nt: TGCGCCAGCAGCCAAGACCCGGGACAAAATAATTCACCCCTCCACTTT